These 24 T cell receptor beta chains were sequenced from one sample in a study of cytomegalovirus exposure and HLA in healthy donors. The PCR contained 60 Vbeta and 13 Jbeta primers. The protocol was immunoSEQ multiplex PCR, while the TCRdb copy is restricted to in-frame clones and leaves out a portion. In the table there are some 170,000 clones, about four fifths of which are singletons. The sequencing sample was made of PBMCs. The receptors shown here come from a woman aged 50 to 60 in good health and CMV-seronegative.

The chain links TRBV19 to TRBJ1-1; D perhaps matches TRBD1 (5 bases). Trimming took 6 bases from V and 5 from J, leaving 16 bases between them. The CDR3 covers 14 residues. Germline V gene data show CDR1 as LNHDA and CDR2 as SQIVND (reference sequence). CDR3 residues: CASRALGDSTEAFF. The CDR3 DNA follows: TGTGCCAGTAGAGCCTTGGGGGACTCTACTGAAGCTTTCTTT.

The chain employs TRBV5-6 and TRBJ2-1; 12 bases are a match to TRBD1. The V gene end was trimmed by 7 bases and the J gene end by 11 bases; junction bases not matched to a gene: 13. Looked up from germline, CDR1 is SGHDT and CDR2 is YYEEEE. CDR3 length equals 15 residues. CDR3 coding DNA: TGTGCCAGCGGACCTAGCACCGGGACAGGGGGCAAGCAGTTCTTC. Translation: CASGPSTGTGGKQFF.

The V call is TRBV30, the J call TRBJ1-6, with D maybe TRBD1 (6 bases). V was cut by 1 base and J by 8 bases, with 15 bases left in between. The CDR3 contains 15 residues. Germline assignment: CDR1 GTSNPN and CDR2 SVGIG (reference sequence). Here the CDR3 DNA reads TGTGCCTGGAGTGGTTATCAGGGGAGCCATTCACCCCTCCACTTT. This encodes CAWSGYQGSHSPLHF.

The V and J genes are TRBV5-6 and TRBJ1-6, with a weak D call TRBD1 (5 bases). This CDR3 has 14 amino acids. The germline V gene has CDR1 SGHDT and CDR2 YYEEEE. Trimming left V 2 bases short and J 6 bases short, with 9 bases between. The CDR3 region is CASSFRQGNSPLHF. The CDR3, as DNA: TGTGCCAGCAGCTTTCGGCAGGGTAATTCACCCCTCCACTTT.

This chain links TRBV2 with TRBJ2-1, with 10 positions matching TRBD1. This CDR3 has 13 residues. The junction had 7 bases not matched to a gene; V was cut back by 10 bases and J by 7 bases. From germline, CDR1 is SNHLY and CDR2 FYNNEI. CDR3 sequence reads: CATRTGGRNEQFF. The CDR3 DNA reads as TGTGCCACCAGGACAGGGGGAAGGAATGAGCAGTTCTTC.

This rearrangement joins TRBV7-9 to TRBJ2-1; 11 bases agree with TRBD2. The germline V gene encodes CDR1 SEHNR and CDR2 FQNEAQ (reference sequence). J gave up 7 bases and V 4 bases, and 15 bases lay outside the gene matches. The CDR3 is 18 residues long. CDR3 DNA sequence: TGTGCCAGCAGCTCCCGGTATAGCGGGAGGGCCACGTTAAATGAGCAGTTCTTC. Residues: CASSSRYSGRATLNEQFF.

The chain employs TRBV19 and TRBJ2-5, with a possible D match to TRBD1 (6 bases). Germline values: CDR1 LNHDA, CDR2 SQIVND (reference sequence). The CDR3 runs to 13 residues. Trimming removed 3 bases from V and 5 bases from J, with 10 bases in between. Here the CDR3 DNA reads TGTGCCAGTAGTATTACAGGGCGCGAGACCCAGTACTTC. This sequence encodes CASSITGRETQYF.

This chain uses TRBV11-3 with TRBJ2-2; D perhaps matches TRBD2 (6 bases). In germline, CDR1 is SGHNT, CDR2 YENEEA. Trimming stripped 0 bases from V and 3 bases from J, with 11 bases between. CDR3 size: 16 residues. The chain's CDR3 is CASSLDLRGDTGELFF. In DNA form, the CDR3 reads TGTGCCAGCAGCTTAGATCTGCGGGGAGACACCGGGGAGCTGTTTTTT.

The gene calls are TRBV2 and TRBJ2-1; 7 positions agree with TRBD2. This CDR3 is 15 amino acids long. V dropped 6 bases and J dropped 11; count of bases not matched to a gene: 16. Germline loops: CDR1 SNHLY, CDR2 FYNNEI. CDR3 DNA sequence: TGTGCCAGCAGGGGTTCCTCTAGCGGAGGAGCGCAGCAGTTCTTC. It specifies CASRGSSSGGAQQFF. Variable domain in full (rest from reference TRBV2 and TRBJ2-1): EPEVTQTPSHQVTQMGQEVILRCVPISNHLYFYWYRQILGQKVEFLVSFYNNEISEKSEIFDDQFSVERPDGSNFTLKIRSTKLEDSAMYFCASRGSSSGGAQQFFGPGTRLTVL.

V and J are TRBV6-1 and TRBJ2-1; 7 bases are a match to TRBD2. CDR3 length: 14 amino acids. Germline CDR1 reads MNHNS; CDR2 reads SASEGT. With V trimmed by 4 bases and J by 9 bases, 9 bases remained unmatched. The CDR3 here is CASSAGLVFGEQFF. The CDR3 DNA follows: TGTGCCAGCAGTGCAGGACTAGTTTTCGGTGAGCAGTTCTTC.

The chain links TRBV7-9 to TRBJ2-1; tentative D call: TRBD1 (6 bases). Trimming stripped 3 bases from V and 5 bases from J, with 14 bases between. The CDR3 contains 15 residues. Germline values: CDR1 SEHNR, CDR2 FQNEAQ (reference sequence). Here the CDR3 reads CASSFSTGQDNEQFF. Here the CDR3 DNA reads TGTGCCAGCAGCTTTAGCACAGGGCAGGACAATGAGCAGTTCTTC.

The genes are TRBV5-6 and TRBJ2-5, with 10 bases matching TRBD2. The tail of the sequence fits TRBJ2-7 better, so the J call may be wrong. Germline values: CDR1 SGHDT, CDR2 YYEEEE. The CDR3 is 16 amino acids. The CDR3 coding sequence is TGTGCCAGCAGCTTGCCCGGGACTAGCGCGATCGACGAGCAGTACTTC. This encodes CASSLPGTSAIDEQYF.

The CDR3 loop is CASNPDREGYNEQFF. The CDR3 coding sequence is TGTGCCAGCAACCCGGACAGGGAGGGCTACAATGAGCAGTTCTTC. The gene calls are TRBV28 and TRBJ2-1, with D possibly being TRBD1 (8 bases). V lost 7 bases and J lost 3, with 16 bases in between. CDR1 is MDHEN and CDR2 is SYDVKM in the germline V gene. CDR3 length: 15 residues. Supplemented by reference TRBV28 and TRBJ2-1, the full variable domain reads DVKVTQSSRYLVKRTGEKVFLECVQDMDHENMFWYRQDPGLGLRLIYFSYDVKMKEKGDIPEGYSVSREKKERFSLILESASTNQTSMYLCASNPDREGYNEQFFGPGTRLTVL.

This chain uses TRBV28 with TRBJ2-7, with TRBD2 matching over 7 bases. The CDR3 contains 14 residues. The trim removed 7 bases at V and 5 bases at J, leaving 11 bases unmatched. CDR1 is MDHEN and CDR2 is SYDVKM in the germline V gene. The DNA of the CDR3 is TGTGCCAGCAAGAGACTAGCCGGTCTCGACGAGCAGTACTTC. Its protein is CASKRLAGLDEQYF.

J is TRBJ2-3 and V is TRBV5-5, with D maybe TRBD2 (5 bases). Germline V gene sequence: CDR1 SGHKS, CDR2 YYEKEE (reference sequence). V shed 3 bases and J shed 3 bases, with 17 bases lying between them. The CDR3 sequence is 16 residues long. In DNA, the CDR3 is TGTGCCAGCAGCTCTGGTACGGGAACCAGGACAGATACGCAGTATTTT. As protein: CASSSGTGTRTDTQYF.

The V call is TRBV11-2, the J call TRBJ2-1; perhaps TRBD2 as D (6 bases). V was shortened by 8 bases and J by 2 bases, with 16 bases between the two germline ends. Germline CDR1 SGHAT, CDR2 FQNNGV. There are 15 residues in the CDR3. The chain's CDR3 is CASATGVGAYNEQFF. CDR3 in DNA: TGTGCCAGCGCTACGGGAGTTGGGGCCTACAATGAGCAGTTCTTC.

This clone was counted once. The rearrangement uses TRBV21-1 and TRBJ2-1; whether TRBD2, the table's D call, matches the DNA was not checked. TRBV21-1 is designated a pseudogene. The length of the CDR3 is 19 residues. The CDR3 here is CASSKVRGLAGTSYNEQFF. The DNA of the CDR3 is TGTGCCAGCAGCAAAGTTCGAGGACTAGCGGGGACCTCCTACAATGAGCAGTTCTTC.

The chain employs TRBV11-3 and TRBJ2-1; a weak D match, TRBD1 (5 bases). This CDR3 has 12 residues. V lost 3 bases and J 7 bases, leaving 7 bases between the germline ends. In germline, CDR1 is SGHNT, CDR2 YENEEA. CDR3 nucleotide sequence: TGTGCCAGCAGCTTCAACAGGAATGAGCAGTTCTTC. Translation: CASSFNRNEQFF.

V is TRBV18 and J is TRBJ2-5, with a weak D call TRBD2 (5 bases). The ends were cut back, 2 bases at V and 7 bases at J, with 11 bases in the middle. Germline CDR1 and CDR2: KGHSH and LQKENI. The CDR3 consists of 13 residues. The CDR3 loop is CASSPILDGTQYF. In DNA form, the CDR3 reads TGTGCCAGCTCACCAATACTAGATGGGACCCAGTACTTC.

This chain links TRBV7-6 with TRBJ2-5; TRBD2 matches at 9 bases. The CDR3 covers 16 residues. J lost 5 bases, V lost 4 bases, and 11 bases had no gene match. Germline V gene sequence: CDR1 SGHVS, CDR2 FNYEAQ. CDR3 sequence (DNA): TGTGCCAGCAGCTCCGGGGAGCGGGGGGCGGGGGAGACCCAGTACTTC. This sequence encodes CASSSGERGAGETQYF.

In nucleotides, the CDR3 is TGCGCCAGCAGCCGGGCGGGACTATCCGACCCAGGGGATACGCAGTATTTT. It codes for CASSRAGLSDPGDTQYF. The rearrangement links TRBV4-3 to TRBJ2-3; 7 bases are a match to TRBD2. V lost 4 bases, J lost 6 bases, and 16 bases stayed unmatched. The V gene's germline CDR1 is LGHNA and CDR2 YSLEER. The CDR3 loop spans 17 amino acids.

Of note for this clone: One end of the junction varies from germline; a read error may be responsible. The chain is built from TRBV7-2 and TRBJ2-1; 9 nucleotides align to TRBD2. CDR3 length equals 18 residues. CDR1 SGHTA and CDR2 FQGNSA come from the germline V gene. The CDR3 sequence is CASSLAVAGVTVDYEQFF. As DNA, the CDR3 is TGTGCCAGCAGTTTAGCTGTAGCGGGGGTAACCGTAGACTATGAGCAGTTCTTC.

The chain combines TRBV6-5 with TRBJ2-5; D may be TRBD2 (7 bases). CDR3 length: 15 amino acids. Germline V CDR1 and CDR2: MNHEY, SVGAGI. V was clipped by 6 bases and J by 4 bases, with 18 bases between them. The CDR3 DNA is TGTGCCAGCAGCAACCGGGGGGCAGTAGGAGAGACCCAGTACTTC. Encoded protein: CASSNRGAVGETQYF.

J is TRBJ2-1 and V is TRBV30, with 10 nucleotides matching TRBD2. CDR3 length: 14 residues. The junction had 9 bases not matched to a gene; V was cut back by 6 bases and J by 7 bases. Germline V CDR1 and CDR2: GTSNPN, SVGIG (reference sequence). CDR3 coding DNA: TGTGCCTGTCAGCTTAGCGGGAGGTGGAATGAGCAGTTCTTC. This translates into CACQLSGRWNEQFF.